This entry describes one TCR beta chain. Its cognate antigen is unknown. A much larger clone differs by one base, so this may be a read error. This CDR3 spans 15 amino acids. Germline CDR1 MGHDK, CDR2 SYGVNS. The study amplified TCR beta CDR3 regions using RNA transcripts. In the first round, RT-PCR was carried out with HTBI primers, and a multiplex PCR formed the second round. TCRdb reprocessed the multiplex PCR reads via MiXCR and lists one record per CDR3 protein. The sample includes about 500,000 distinct CDR3 sequences, around an eighth of them seen just once. The sample originates from a study of Graves' ophthalmopathy and Graves' hyperthyroidism. Whole-study results and caveats: Appearing in blood as well were most expanded thyroid clonotypes above 0.001 frequency.

Excluded were patients with other autoimmune diseases, uncontrolled infections, pregnancy or lactation. The J gene is TRBJ1-6, the V gene TRBV25-1; tentative D call: TRBD1 (6 bases). Material for sequencing was blood. This receptor was identified in a woman aged 25 to 39 with Graves' ophthalmopathy. CDR3 loop: CASSPIGTLDSPRHF. In nucleotides, the CDR3 is TGTGCCAGCAGTCCAATTGGGACACTCGACTCACCCCGCCACTTT. The full variable domain, rest sourced from reference TRBV25-1 and TRBJ1-6, is EADIYQTPRYLVIGTGKKITLECSQTMGHDKMYWYQQDPGMELHLIHYSYGVNSTEKGDLSSESTVSRIRTEHFPLTLESARPSHTSQYLCASSPIGTLDSPRHFGNGTRLTVT.